Detailed here is one T cell receptor beta chain. These data are taken from a study of blood T cell repertoires in COVID-19. Turning to the study itself: Samples of COVID-19 (acute and convalescent) were obtained from the United States, Italy and Spain.

V was clipped by 5 bases and J by 6 bases, with 13 bases between them. Germline loops: CDR1 SEHNR, CDR2 FQNEAQ (reference sequence). This CDR3 is built from 13 residues. The method was immunoSEQ multiplex PCR; TCRdb's version includes in-frame clones alone and lacks a portion of them. Seen here are some 260,000 clones, 88% observed once, and the top ten hold about 9.4%. Those enrolled in Seattle joined during active infection and were followed longitudinally afterward. This TCR came from a woman aged 70 to 79 with COVID-19, enrolled during active disease. J is TRBJ1-2 and V is TRBV7-9; D is possibly TRBD1 (6 bases). The sample consisted of peripheral blood. CDR3 region: CASSGYRVDGYTF. The DNA of the CDR3 is TGTGCCAGCAGCGGATACAGGGTCGATGGCTACACCTTC.